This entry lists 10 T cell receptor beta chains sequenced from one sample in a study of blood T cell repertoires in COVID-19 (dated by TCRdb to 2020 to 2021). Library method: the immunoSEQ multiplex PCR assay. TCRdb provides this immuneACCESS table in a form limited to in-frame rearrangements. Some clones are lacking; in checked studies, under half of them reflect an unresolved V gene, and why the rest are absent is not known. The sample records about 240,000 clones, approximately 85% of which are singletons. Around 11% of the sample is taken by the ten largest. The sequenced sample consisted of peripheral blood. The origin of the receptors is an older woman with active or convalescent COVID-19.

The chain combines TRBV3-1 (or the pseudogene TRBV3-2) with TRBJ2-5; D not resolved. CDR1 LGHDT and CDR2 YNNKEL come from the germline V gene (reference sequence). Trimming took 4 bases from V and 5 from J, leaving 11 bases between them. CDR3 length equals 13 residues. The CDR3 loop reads CASSLYMVETQYF. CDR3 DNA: TGTGCCAGCAGCCTATACATGGTGGAGACCCAGTACTTC.

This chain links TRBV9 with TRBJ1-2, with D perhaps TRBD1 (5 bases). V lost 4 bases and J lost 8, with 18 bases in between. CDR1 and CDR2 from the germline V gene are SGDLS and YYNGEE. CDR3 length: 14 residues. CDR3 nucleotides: TGTGCCAGCAGCAACCCAGGGTTTCGACAGGGCTACACCTTC. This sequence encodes CASSNPGFRQGYTF.

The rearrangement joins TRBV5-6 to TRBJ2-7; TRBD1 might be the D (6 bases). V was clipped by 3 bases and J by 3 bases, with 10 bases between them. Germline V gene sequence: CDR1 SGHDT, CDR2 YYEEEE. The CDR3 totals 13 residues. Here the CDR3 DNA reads TGTGCCAGCAGCTCCGGGACATACTACGAGCAGTACTTC. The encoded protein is CASSSGTYYEQYF. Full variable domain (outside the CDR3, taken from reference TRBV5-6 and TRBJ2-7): DAGVTQSPTHLIKTRGQQVTLRCSPKSGHDTVSWYQQALGQGPQFIFQYYEEEERQRGNFPDRFSGHQFPNYSSELNVNALLLGDSALYLCASSSGTYYEQYFGPGTRLTVT.

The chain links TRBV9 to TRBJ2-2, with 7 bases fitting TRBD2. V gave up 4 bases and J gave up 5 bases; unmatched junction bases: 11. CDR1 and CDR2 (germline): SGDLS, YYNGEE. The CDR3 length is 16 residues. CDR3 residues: CASSPWGGVTTGELFF. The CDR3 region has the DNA TGTGCCAGCAGCCCATGGGGGGGTGTCACGACCGGGGAGCTGTTTTTT.

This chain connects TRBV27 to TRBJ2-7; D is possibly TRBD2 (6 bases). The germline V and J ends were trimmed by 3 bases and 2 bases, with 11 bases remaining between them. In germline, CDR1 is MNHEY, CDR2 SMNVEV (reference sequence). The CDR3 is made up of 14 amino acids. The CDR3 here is CASSLGRSAYEQYF. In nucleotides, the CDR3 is TGTGCCAGCAGTTTGGGGAGGTCTGCCTACGAGCAGTACTTC.

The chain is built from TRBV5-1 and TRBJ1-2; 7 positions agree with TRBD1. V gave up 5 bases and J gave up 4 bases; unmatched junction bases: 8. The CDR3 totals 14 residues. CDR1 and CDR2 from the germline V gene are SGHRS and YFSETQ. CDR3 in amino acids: CASRMTGIGYGYTF. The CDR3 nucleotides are TGCGCCAGCAGGATGACAGGGATCGGCTATGGCTACACCTTC.

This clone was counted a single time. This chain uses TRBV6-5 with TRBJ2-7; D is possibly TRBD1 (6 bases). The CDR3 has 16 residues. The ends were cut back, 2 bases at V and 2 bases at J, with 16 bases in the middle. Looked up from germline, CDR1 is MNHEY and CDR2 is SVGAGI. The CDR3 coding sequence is TGTGCCAGCAGTTACGGTCCCGGACAGCCACCCTACGAGCAGTACTTC. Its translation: CASSYGPGQPPYEQYF.

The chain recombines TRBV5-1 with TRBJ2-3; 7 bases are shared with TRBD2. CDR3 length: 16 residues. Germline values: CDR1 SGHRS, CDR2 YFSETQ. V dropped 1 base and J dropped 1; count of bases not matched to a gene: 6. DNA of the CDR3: TGCGCCAGCAGCTTGCCCCTAGCGGTTGGCACAGATACGCAGTATTTT. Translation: CASSLPLAVGTDTQYF. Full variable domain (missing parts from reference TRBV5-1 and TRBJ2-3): KAGVTQTPRYLIKTRGQQVTLSCSPISGHRSVSWYQQTPGQGLQFLFEYFSETQRNKGNFPGRFSGRQFSNSRSEMNVSTLELGDSALYLCASSLPLAVGTDTQYFGPGTRLTVL.

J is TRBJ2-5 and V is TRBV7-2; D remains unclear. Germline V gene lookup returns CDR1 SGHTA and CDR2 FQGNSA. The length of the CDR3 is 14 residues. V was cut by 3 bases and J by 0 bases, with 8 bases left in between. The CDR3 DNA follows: TGTGCCAGCAGCTTTGGCCATCACCAAGAGACCCAGTACTTC. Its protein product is CASSFGHHQETQYF.

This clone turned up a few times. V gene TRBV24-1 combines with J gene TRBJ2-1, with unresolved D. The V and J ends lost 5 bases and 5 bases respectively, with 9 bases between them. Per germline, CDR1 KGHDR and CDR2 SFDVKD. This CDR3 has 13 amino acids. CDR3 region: CATSAVENNEQFF. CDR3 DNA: TGTGCCACCAGTGCCGTGGAGAACAATGAGCAGTTCTTC.